One and the same sample provided the 8 T cell receptor beta chains below, sequenced in a study of control samples from healthy donors and cancer patients (dated by TCRdb to about 2020). The library was produced with the immunoSEQ multiplex PCR assay. What TCRdb holds here is the immuneACCESS table cut down to in-frame rearrangements. Part of the clones is not present; checked against another copy, under half of the missing clones reflect an unresolved V gene, and the others are unexplained. The sample table shows approximately 86,000 clones, and about 89% are seen once. Around 21% of the sample lies in the top ten. Sequenced: blood. The origin of the receptors is a man aged 25-45 years in good health.

The rearrangement links TRBV2 to TRBJ1-5, with 7 positions matching TRBD1. The V segment lost 8 bases and the J segment 2 bases; nucleotides outside the gene matches: 9. This CDR3 is built from 15 residues. Germline CDR1 is SNHLY and CDR2 is FYNNEI. CDR3 nucleotide sequence: TGTGCCAGCCAATTCAGACAGGGCCGCAATCAGCCCCAGCATTTT. Translating gives CASQFRQGRNQPQHF. Combining the CDR3 with reference TRBV2 and TRBJ1-5 gives the whole variable domain EPEVTQTPSHQVTQMGQEVILRCVPISNHLYFYWYRQILGQKVEFLVSFYNNEISEKSEIFDDQFSVERPDGSNFTLKIRSTKLEDSAMYFCASQFRQGRNQPQHFGDGTRLSIL.

This clone was detected once. The CDR3 sequence is CASSIIPGTGGTTNEKLFF. DNA of the CDR3: TGTGCCAGCAGCATCATCCCCGGGACAGGAGGGACAACTAATGAAAAACTGTTTTTT. V usage is TRBV21-1 and J usage is TRBJ1-4; no check of the table's D call, TRBD1, against the DNA was made. TRBV21-1 is an annotated pseudogene. CDR3 size: 19 residues.

This chain uses TRBV28 with TRBJ2-6; D ambiguous. CDR1 and CDR2 (germline): MDHEN, SYDVKM. CDR3 length: 15 amino acids. V lost 4 bases to trimming and J lost 0 bases, with 7 bases between them. The CDR3 reads CASSSSSSGANVLTF. CDR3 DNA: TGTGCCAGCAGTTCGAGCAGCTCTGGGGCCAACGTCCTGACTTTC. Looking up the rest from reference TRBV28 and TRBJ2-6 gives the full variable domain: DVKVTQSSRYLVKRTGEKVFLECVQDMDHENMFWYRQDPGLGLRLIYFSYDVKMKEKGDIPEGYSVSREKKERFSLILESASTNQTSMYLCASSSSSSGANVLTFGAGSRLTVL.

V and J are TRBV12-5 and TRBJ1-3; D is unresolved. Trimming cost V 0 bases and J 4 bases, with 10 bases left between them. Germline V lookup: CDR1 LGHNT, CDR2 FRNRAP. This CDR3 region has 15 residues. The CDR3 sequence: CASGLVPNGGNTIYF. In DNA form, the CDR3 reads TGTGCTAGTGGTTTGGTACCGAATGGCGGAAACACCATATATTTT.

The V gene is TRBV3-1 (or the pseudogene TRBV3-2), the J gene TRBJ1-2; D not certain. Germline assignment: CDR1 LGHDT and CDR2 YNNKEL (reference sequence). V gave up 1 base and J gave up 0 bases, with 12 bases separating them. The CDR3 has 16 residues. As DNA, the CDR3 is TGTGCCAGCAGCCAAGGACCCAGTGTTTCTAACTATGGCTACACCTTC. It translates to CASSQGPSVSNYGYTF.

The chain couples TRBV18 to TRBJ1-5, with 7 bases fitting TRBD1. The length of the CDR3 is 16 residues. V was clipped by 4 bases and J by 0 bases; unmatched bases: 6. CDR1 is KGHSH and CDR2 is LQKENI in the germline V gene. CDR3 sequence reads: CASSLSGGGSNQPQHF. CDR3 nucleotides: TGTGCCAGCTCACTTTCAGGGGGAGGTAGCAATCAGCCCCAGCATTTT.

This clone was counted a few times. The chain couples TRBV3-1 (or the pseudogene TRBV3-2) to TRBJ1-2; D is uncertain. The CDR3 spans 11 residues. CDR1 is LGHDT, CDR2 YNNKEL, per germline (reference sequence). Trimming took 3 bases from V and 6 from J, leaving 5 bases between them. CDR3 coding DNA: TGTGCCAGCAGCCAGGAAGATGGCTACACCTTC. Translation gives CASSQEDGYTF.

This clone was seen once. CDR3 in amino acids: CATSDSGLAGRNTQYF. Written as DNA, the CDR3 is TGTGCCACCAGTGATTCCGGACTAGCGGGGCGAAATACGCAGTATTTT. V and J are TRBV24-1 and TRBJ2-3; TRBD2 aligns across 12 bases. The germline gives CDR1 KGHDR, CDR2 SFDVKD. V dropped 2 bases and J dropped 7; count of bases not matched to a gene: 6. The CDR3 is made up of 16 amino acids.